These 12 T cell receptor beta chains came from one sample sequenced in a study of control samples from healthy donors and cancer patients (dated by TCRdb to between 2020 and 2021). Libraries were built with the immunoSEQ multiplex PCR assay. This immuneACCESS table, as held by TCRdb, lists in-frame sequences with V and J called but not all clones. Of the missing ones, under half trace to an unresolved V gene in checked studies; the others have no known cause. In this sample the table shows about 120,000 clones, more than 75% of which occur a single time. Approximately 2.2% of the sample is in the top ten clones. Sequenced sample: blood. These receptors all come from a woman between 70 and 85 years old in good health.

The chain uses TRBV2 and TRBJ1-5; D is unclear. The V gene lost 7 bases and the J gene lost 5 bases, with 9 bases spanning the gap. This CDR3 contains 12 residues. In germline, CDR1 is SNHLY, CDR2 FYNNEI. The CDR3, as DNA: TGTGCCAGCACGGAGGCCGATCAGCCCCAGCATTTT. It translates to CASTEADQPQHF.

The chain carries TRBV11-2 and TRBJ2-3, with D possibly TRBD1 on 6 matching bases. Germline CDR1 reads SGHAT; CDR2 reads FQNNGV. The CDR3 consists of 12 residues. V lost 5 bases to trimming and J lost 5 bases, with 8 bases between them. CDR3 region: CASSVQGDTQYF. CDR3 in DNA: TGTGCCAGCAGCGTACAGGGAGATACGCAGTATTTT.

This clone appeared a few times. This chain connects TRBV12-3 or TRBV12-4 to TRBJ1-2; TRBD1 might be the D (6 bases). There are 13 residues in the CDR3. The ends were cut back, 3 bases at V and 7 bases at J, with 12 bases in the middle. This CDR3 is CASSLGRGGGYTF. Here the CDR3 DNA reads TGTGCCAGCAGTTTGGGCAGGGGAGGTGGCTACACCTTC.

This clone was picked up one time. In nucleotides, the CDR3 is TGTGCCAGCAGTTATGGAGGGATAGCCAAAAACATTCAGTACTTC. This codes for CASSYGGIAKNIQYF. J is TRBJ2-4 and V is TRBV6-2 or TRBV6-3, with a possible D match to TRBD2 (6 bases). The CDR3 is 15 residues long. Germline-derived CDR1 and CDR2 are MNHEY and SVGEGT. Trimming took off 3 bases at V and 0 bases at J, with 9 bases between the two ends.

This clone has only a few counts. The CDR3 DNA follows: TGCGCCAGCAGCTTGGGGACGATCATGAACACTGAAGCTTTCTTT. It is translated as CASSLGTIMNTEAFF. This rearrangement joins TRBV5-1 to TRBJ1-1, with D hard to call. CDR1 and CDR2 from the germline V gene are SGHRS and YFSETQ. The CDR3 consists of 15 residues. Trimming removed 0 bases from V and 0 bases from J, with 9 bases in between. Supplemented by reference TRBV5-1 and TRBJ1-1, the full variable domain reads KAGVTQTPRYLIKTRGQQVTLSCSPISGHRSVSWYQQTPGQGLQFLFEYFSETQRNKGNFPGRFSGRQFSNSRSEMNVSTLELGDSALYLCASSLGTIMNTEAFFGQGTRLTVV.

The CDR3 DNA sequence: TGCAGCGGCGCATACGACACTGAAGCTTTCTTT. This codes for CSGAYDTEAFF. The J gene is TRBJ1-1, the V gene TRBV29-1; D not certain. Looked up from germline, CDR1 is SQVTM and CDR2 is ANQGSEA. Trimming pared 7 bases from V and 3 bases from J, leaving 9 bases between. The CDR3 extends over 11 amino acids.

The chain has TRBV27 and TRBJ1-3; 10 bases agree with TRBD1. Per the germline V gene, CDR1 is MNHEY and CDR2 is SMNVEV (reference sequence). J lost 2 bases, V lost 2 bases, and 9 bases had no gene match. This CDR3 spans 18 amino acids. The CDR3 sequence: CASSLKYGTGAPGNTIYF. CDR3 in DNA: TGTGCCAGCAGTTTAAAATATGGGACAGGGGCGCCTGGAAACACCATATATTTT.

CDR3 sequence reads: CASSQVGQGLNEKLFF. CDR3 nucleotides: TGTGCCAGCAGCCAGGTTGGACAGGGACTTAATGAAAAACTGTTTTTT. The chain joins TRBV4-2 to TRBJ1-4; 8 positions agree with TRBD1. CDR1 is LGHNA and CDR2 is YNFKEQ in the germline V gene. CDR3 length: 16 residues. V was clipped by 3 bases and J by 4 bases; unmatched bases: 7.

V gene TRBV29-1 combines with J gene TRBJ2-2; D unclear. The V gene lost 3 bases and the J gene lost 1 base, with 6 bases spanning the gap. This CDR3 contains 13 residues. CDR1 SQVTM and CDR2 ANQGSEA come from the germline V gene. The CDR3 is CSVDPGNTGELFF. The CDR3 DNA reads TGCAGCGTTGATCCGGGGAACACCGGGGAGCTGTTTTTT.

In DNA, the CDR3 is TGTGCCAGCAGCCAAGACTCGGGGATTGAGGCTGAAGCTTTCTTT. Translated: CASSQDSGIEAEAFF. The V gene is TRBV3-1 (or the pseudogene TRBV3-2), the J gene TRBJ1-1; D unclear. The V end lost 0 bases, the J end lost 6 bases, and 14 bases lay between the germline ends. The CDR3 length is 15 residues. Looked up from germline, CDR1 is LGHDT and CDR2 is YNNKEL (reference sequence).

This chain connects TRBV2 to TRBJ2-5; D possibly corresponds to TRBD2 (6 bases). This CDR3 comprises 14 residues. The germline CDR1 and CDR2 sequences are SNHLY and FYNNEI. The ends were cut back, 4 bases at V and 0 bases at J, with 9 bases in the middle. In DNA form, the CDR3 reads TGTGCCAGCAGTGTGGAGGGAGACCAAGAGACCCAGTACTTC. Encoded protein: CASSVEGDQETQYF.

The V gene is TRBV5-6, the J gene TRBJ1-2; TRBD1 is a possible D gene (5 bases). V shed 0 bases and J shed 7 bases, with 13 bases lying between them. The CDR3 runs to 14 residues. The germline V gene encodes CDR1 SGHDT and CDR2 YYEEEE. DNA of the CDR3: TGTGCCAGCAGCTTGGTTCAGGCCGGGGGTGGCTACACCTTC. It yields the protein CASSLVQAGGGYTF. Based on the CDR3 plus reference TRBV5-6 and TRBJ1-2, the full variable domain is DAGVTQSPTHLIKTRGQQVTLRCSPKSGHDTVSWYQQALGQGPQFIFQYYEEEERQRGNFPDRFSGHQFPNYSSELNVNALLLGDSALYLCASSLVQAGGGYTFGSGTRLTVV.